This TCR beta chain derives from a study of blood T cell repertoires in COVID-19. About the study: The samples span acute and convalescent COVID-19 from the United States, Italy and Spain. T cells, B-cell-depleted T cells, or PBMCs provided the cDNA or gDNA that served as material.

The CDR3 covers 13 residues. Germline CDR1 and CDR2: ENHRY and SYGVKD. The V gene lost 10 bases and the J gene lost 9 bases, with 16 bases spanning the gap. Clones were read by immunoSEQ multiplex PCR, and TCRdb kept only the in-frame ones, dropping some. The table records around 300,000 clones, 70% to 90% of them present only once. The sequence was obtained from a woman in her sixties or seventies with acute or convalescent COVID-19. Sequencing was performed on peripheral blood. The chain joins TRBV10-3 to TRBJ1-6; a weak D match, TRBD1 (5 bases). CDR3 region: CATQGDRGSPLHF. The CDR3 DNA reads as TGTGCCACCCAAGGGGATAGGGGTTCACCCCTCCACTTT.